These T cell receptor beta chains were read from a single sample in a study of OX40 agonist ivuxolimab in advanced cancers. Some clones are missing from TCRdb's copy, which holds only in-frame ones; the method was immunoSEQ multiplex PCR. The sample includes approximately 61,000 clones, approximately 90% of them seen just once. Material: CD4+ or CD8+ T cells sorted from blood, obtained in a trial of the OX40 agonist ivuxolimab. Receptors were obtained from an adult with an advanced solid tumor such as melanoma, head and neck, liver or kidney cancer. Each CDR3 is given with its conserved first and last residue. D genes are given only for firm matches. Size values are once, few and many counts, or a class for expanded clones, and some rows have none.

clone size,V gene,J gene,D gene,CDR3 length,CDR3 DNA,CDR3 protein
-,TRBV18,TRBJ2-3,TRBD2,16,TGTGCCAGCTCACCACTCCAGCGGGGACGCACAGATACGCAGTATTTT,CASSPLQRGRTDTQYF
-,TRBV15,TRBJ1-1,-,17,TGTGCCACCAGCAGAGTACCGGGCGTCTTAGGGGGCACTGAAGCTTTCTTT,CATSRVPGVLGGTEAFF
-,TRBV19,TRBJ1-1,TRBD1,13,TGTGCCAGTAGAGGACAGGGGAACACTGAAGCTTTCTTT,CASRGQGNTEAFF
-,TRBV5-1,TRBJ1-1,-,14,TGCGCCAGCAGCTTGAGTCAGACGAACACTGAAGCTTTCTTT,CASSLSQTNTEAFF
-,TRBV13,TRBJ1-1,-,14,TGTGCCAGCAGCTCCTTTGGGGTGGGCACTGAAGCTTTCTTT,CASSSFGVGTEAFF
-,TRBV19,TRBJ1-5,TRBD1,15,TGTGCCAGTAGTATTGGGGACAGGGTAGGGCAGCCCCAGCATTTT,CASSIGDRVGQPQHF
-,TRBV2,TRBJ2-7,-,14,TGTGCCAGCAGTGAAGTCGGCTACAGCTACGAGCAGTACTTC,CASSEVGYSYEQYF
-,TRBV5-6,TRBJ2-5,TRBD2,16,TGTGCCAGCAGCTTCTATAGCGGGAGAGACCAAGAGACCCAGTACTTC,CASSFYSGRDQETQYF
-,TRBV19,TRBJ1-5,-,15,TGTGCCAGTAGTACGGGACATGGGCGCAATCAGCCCCAGCATTTT,CASSTGHGRNQPQHF
-,TRBV20-1,TRBJ2-5,-,10,TGCAGTGCTAGTCTGGGGACCCAGTACTTC,CSASLGTQYF
-,TRBV5-4,TRBJ1-2,-,14,TGTGCCAGCAGCCATGGACAGCCTGACTATGGCTACACCTTC,CASSHGQPDYGYTF
once,TRBV5-1,TRBJ1-1,TRBD1,14,TGCGCCAGCAGCCGGGGACAGGGGAACACTGAAGCTTTCTTT,CASSRGQGNTEAFF
-,TRBV5-1,TRBJ1-1,TRBD1,14,TGCGCCAGCAGCGACCTGACAGGGGCCACTGAAGCTTTCTTT,CASSDLTGATEAFF
-,TRBV7-9,TRBJ1-2,-,11,TGTGCCAGCAGCCCTGGGCAGGGCTACACCTTC,CASSPGQGYTF
-,TRBV2,TRBJ1-2,-,12,TGTGCCAGCAGTGAGGTAGAGAGCGGCTACACCTTC,CASSEVESGYTF
-,TRBV21-1,TRBJ2-7,-,12,TGTGCCAGCAGCAAACGGTACGCAGAGGAGTACTTC,CASSKRYAEEYF
-,TRBV6-1,TRBJ1-1,-,12,TGTGCCAGCAGAGAGACGAACACTGAAGCTTTCTTT,CASRETNTEAFF
once,TRBV28,TRBJ1-6,-,15,TGTGCCAGCAGGGGGGGGAGCGGGTATAATTCACCCCTCCACTTT,CASRGGSGYNSPLHF
-,TRBV28,TRBJ2-6,-,17,TGTGCCAGCATTCAAGGGGGTCCCGTCTCTGGGGCCAACGTCCTGACTTTC,CASIQGGPVSGANVLTF
-,TRBV5-1,TRBJ2-1,TRBD2,16,TGCGCCAGCAGCTATGGCGGGGGAAGCTCCTACAATGAGCAGTTCTTC,CASSYGGGSSYNEQFF
-,TRBV9,TRBJ1-6,TRBD1,15,TGTGCCAGCAGCGTTAGACAGGGAGGTAATTCACCCCTCCACTTT,CASSVRQGGNSPLHF
-,TRBV15,TRBJ2-7,TRBD1,16,TGTGCCACCAGCAGAGACCTAGGGACAGGATCCCACGAGCAGTACTTC,CATSRDLGTGSHEQYF
-,TRBV30,TRBJ2-1,-,13,TGTGCCTGGCAGAAGGGGTCTTACAATGAGCAGTTCTTC,CAWQKGSYNEQFF
-,TRBV30,TRBJ1-1,-,14,TGTGCCTGGAGTCCGTCTCTGGGTGACGCTGAAGCTTTCTTT,CAWSPSLGDAEAFF
-,TRBV6-6,TRBJ1-3,TRBD1,14,TGTGCCAGCAGCGGGACAGGCTCTGGAAACACCATATATTTT,CASSGTGSGNTIYF
-,TRBV28,TRBJ2-2,TRBD1,14,TGTGCCAGCACGACAGGGTCGAACACCGGGGAGCTGTTTTTT,CASTTGSNTGELFF
-,TRBV4-1,TRBJ2-1,-,15,TGCGCCAGCAGCCAAGGAGGAAGCTCCTACAATGAGCAGTTCTTC,CASSQGGSSYNEQFF
-,TRBV6-1,TRBJ2-5,-,18,TGTGCCAGCAGTGAACCCCAATTGTGGGGTGGGGGGTCAGAGACCCAGTACTTC,CASSEPQLWGGGSETQYF
-,TRBV30,TRBJ1-5,-,14,TGTGCCTGGAGTGTGGGACACAGCAATCAGCCCCAGCATTTT,CAWSVGHSNQPQHF
-,TRBV7-2,TRBJ2-3,-,16,TGTGCCAGCAGCCCAGAGGCTAGCCCCCTCACAGATACGCAGTATTTT,CASSPEASPLTDTQYF
-,TRBV29-1,TRBJ2-3,-,11,TGCAGCGTTGGGAACAGAGATACGCAGTATTTT,CSVGNRDTQYF
-,TRBV5-1,TRBJ1-1,TRBD1,14,TGCGCCAGCAGCTTGGCGACAGGGGACACTGAAGCTTTCTTT,CASSLATGDTEAFF
-,TRBV28,TRBJ1-3,-,17,TGTGCCAGCAGTTTATCTAATGCGGGGGGATATGGAAACACCATATATTTT,CASSLSNAGGYGNTIYF
-,TRBV6-1,TRBJ2-6,-,15,TGTGCCAGCAGTAGAATAGTAACCGGGGCCAACGTCCTGACTTTC,CASSRIVTGANVLTF
-,TRBV5-1,TRBJ2-3,TRBD2,16,TGCGCCAGCAGCTGGGCCTCCGGGAGGGCCGCAGATACGCAGTATTTT,CASSWASGRAADTQYF
-,TRBV2,TRBJ2-7,TRBD1,14,TGTGCCAGCAGCTGGGACAGGGCAACCAACGAGCAGTACTTC,CASSWDRATNEQYF
-,TRBV4-1,TRBJ1-6,-,15,TGCGCCAGCAGCCAAGAGCGGGGGGCCAATTCACCCCTCCACTTT,CASSQERGANSPLHF
-,TRBV6-5,TRBJ1-3,TRBD1,13,TGTGCCAGCAAGGGGACAGGTTTTAACACCATATATTTT,CASKGTGFNTIYF
-,TRBV28,TRBJ1-4,TRBD1,14,TGTGCCAGCAGTCGGACAGGGGTGAGGGAAAAACTGTTTTTT,CASSRTGVREKLFF
once,TRBV4-1,TRBJ2-7,TRBD1,15,TGCGCCAGCAGCCAGAACCGGGACAGTTACTACGAGCAGTACTTC,CASSQNRDSYYEQYF
-,TRBV7-9,TRBJ2-4,TRBD2,14,TGTGCCAGCAGCCCCGGGGGACTAGAAAACATTCAGTACTTC,CASSPGGLENIQYF
once,TRBV11-2,TRBJ2-7,TRBD1,14,TGTGCCAGCAGCTTAGCCAGGGGGTCCTACGAGCAGTACTTC,CASSLARGSYEQYF
-,TRBV19,TRBJ2-6,-,14,TGTGCCAGTCGCCCAGGGTCTGGGGCCAACGTCCTGACTTTC,CASRPGSGANVLTF
-,TRBV4-2,TRBJ2-1,TRBD2,16,TGTGCCAGCCAGAGAGCGGGAGGTCCCCCCGCGAATGAGCAGTTCTTC,CASQRAGGPPANEQFF
-,TRBV7-9,TRBJ1-6,-,15,TGTGCCAGCAGCTTGGCGGGGCTCTATAATTCACCCCTCCACTTT,CASSLAGLYNSPLHF
few,TRBV28,TRBJ1-2,TRBD1,14,TGTGCCAGCAGTAGCGGACAGGGACCTCATGGCTACACCTTC,CASSSGQGPHGYTF
-,TRBV6-6,TRBJ2-1,-,13,TGTGCCAGCACTAGGACATCCAACAATGAGCAGTTCTTC,CASTRTSNNEQFF
few,TRBV18,TRBJ2-5,-,15,TGTGCCAGCTCACCGAGGACAGCGTCCGAAGAGACCCAGTACTTC,CASSPRTASEETQYF
-,TRBV7-2,TRBJ2-1,TRBD2,16,TGTGCCAGCAGCTTAGCAGGGCGGGGGGGCCGAGATGAGCAGTTCTTC,CASSLAGRGGRDEQFF
-,TRBV10-3,TRBJ1-2,TRBD1,14,TGTGCCATCAGTGACCGGACAGGGCGAGATGGCTACACCTTC,CAISDRTGRDGYTF
-,TRBV6-4,TRBJ2-3,-,15,TGTGCCAGCAGTGACTCAGGGGGACTGGGTGATACGCAGTATTTT,CASSDSGGLGDTQYF
-,TRBV6-1,TRBJ1-5,TRBD1,16,TGTGCCAGCAGTGATCCCACAGGGGGCAGAGGCCAGCCCCAGCATTTT,CASSDPTGGRGQPQHF
-,TRBV9,TRBJ1-2,-,15,TGTGCCAGCAGCCCAGGGAACATCCAGTCGTATGGCTACACCTTC,CASSPGNIQSYGYTF
-,TRBV19,TRBJ2-6,-,15,TGTGCCAGTACCAGAAGAAGCTCTGGGGCCAACGTCCTGACTTTC,CASTRRSSGANVLTF
-,TRBV5-1,TRBJ1-4,TRBD1,15,TGCGCCAGCAGCATCGGGGACAGGGATAGAGAAAAACTGTTTTTT,CASSIGDRDREKLFF
-,TRBV6-4,TRBJ2-2,-,14,TGTGCCAGCAGACAGGGTATCAGCACCGGGGAGCTGTTTTTT,CASRQGISTGELFF
-,TRBV10-2,TRBJ2-2,-,17,TGCGCCAGCAGTGAGTCGATACGCGGGGCGAACACCGGGGAGCTGTTTTTT,CASSESIRGANTGELFF
once,TRBV5-4,TRBJ2-7,-,12,TGTGCCAGCAGCTTCGGGGGAAACGAGCAGTACTTC,CASSFGGNEQYF
-,TRBV4-2,TRBJ2-7,TRBD2,14,TGTGCCAGCAGCCAAGGCGGCGGGGGGGCCGGGCAGTACTTC,CASSQGGGGAGQYF
-,TRBV5-4,TRBJ2-3,TRBD2,18,TGTGCCAGCAGCACCCCGACTAGCGGGGGGGCCGTAACAGATACGCAGTATTTT,CASSTPTSGGAVTDTQYF